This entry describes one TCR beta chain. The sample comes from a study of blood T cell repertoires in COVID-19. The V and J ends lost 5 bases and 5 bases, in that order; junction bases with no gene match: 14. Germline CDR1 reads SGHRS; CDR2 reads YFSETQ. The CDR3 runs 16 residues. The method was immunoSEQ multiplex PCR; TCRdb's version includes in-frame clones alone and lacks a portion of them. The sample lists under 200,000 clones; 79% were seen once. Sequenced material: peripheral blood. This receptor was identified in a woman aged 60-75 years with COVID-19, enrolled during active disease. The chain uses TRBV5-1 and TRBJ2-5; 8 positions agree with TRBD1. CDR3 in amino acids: CASRIYGQGGVETQYF. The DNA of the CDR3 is TGCGCCAGCAGAATTTACGGACAGGGTGGAGTGGAGACCCAGTACTTC. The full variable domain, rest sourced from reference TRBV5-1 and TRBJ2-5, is KAGVTQTPRYLIKTRGQQVTLSCSPISGHRSVSWYQQTPGQGLQFLFEYFSETQRNKGNFPGRFSGRQFSNSRSEMNVSTLELGDSALYLCASRIYGQGGVETQYFGPGTRLLVL.